The 7 T cell receptor beta chains presented below share a single source sample, sequenced in a study of vaccination and CD4 T cells after COVID-19. At the Johns Hopkins FTIC core, DNA taken from cultured CD4+ T cells was sequenced by way of the Oncomine TCR Beta short-read assay. In TCRdb, the PCR reads were re-called with MiXCR into one record per CDR3 protein. The table has about 11,000 distinct CDR3 sequences, approximately 61% seen once. Their antigen targets remain unknown. Sample treatment: roughly ten-day PBMC culture with coronavirus spike peptide pools or control peptides (ViraFEST assay). Sample: CD4+ T cells from blood, cultured in vitro. These receptors came from a human donor who had recovered from COVID-19.

The rearrangement links TRBV5-1 to TRBJ1-3; a possible D gene is TRBD1 (6 bases). Germline values: CDR1 SGHRS, CDR2 YFSETQ. Trimming stripped 4 bases from V and 0 bases from J, with 11 bases between. The CDR3 is made up of 15 amino acids. CDR3 region: CASSQDSFSGNTIYF. Written as DNA, the CDR3 is TGCGCCAGCAGCCAGGACAGCTTCTCTGGAAACACCATATATTTT.

The chain uses TRBV6-1 and TRBJ1-3; D is possibly TRBD1 (5 bases). CDR1 is MNHNS and CDR2 is SASEGT in the germline V gene. V dropped 5 bases and J dropped 2 bases, with 13 bases sitting between them. The length of the CDR3 is 15 residues. CDR3 in DNA: TGTGCCAGCAGTCGTGGCAGGGCCACTGGAAACACCATATATTTT. It translates to CASSRGRATGNTIYF.

V is TRBV30 and J is TRBJ1-2, with a weak D call TRBD1 (5 bases). The CDR3 sequence is 12 residues long. The germline gives CDR1 GTSNPN, CDR2 SVGIG (reference sequence). V shed 3 bases and J shed 8 bases, with 13 bases lying between them. CDR3 DNA sequence: TGTGCCTGGAGCCTCAGGGAAGGGGGCTACACCTTC. It yields the protein CAWSLREGGYTF.

This clonotype appeared a single time. The chain uses TRBV19 and TRBJ1-2; unclear D gene. Trimming pared 4 bases from V and 7 bases from J, leaving 4 bases between. CDR3 length: 10 residues. Germline CDR1 reads LNHDA; CDR2 reads SQIVND (reference sequence). In DNA form, the CDR3 reads TGTGCCAGTAGTAATCCTGGCTACACCTTC. Translating it yields CASSNPGYTF.

This clonotype was observed a handful of times. The chain has TRBV4-3 and TRBJ2-1; TRBD2 matches at 14 bases. V lost 1 base and J lost 5; bases outside the gene matches: 10. Germline V gene lookup returns CDR1 LGHNA and CDR2 YSLEER. The CDR3 is 19 amino acids. The CDR3 DNA follows: TGCGCCAGCAGCCAAGTGGGACTAGCGGGGGTTGCCCCCAACAATGAGCAGTTCTTC. Translated, it gives CASSQVGLAGVAPNNEQFF.

This chain connects TRBV7-6 to TRBJ2-7; tentatively, D is TRBD1 (7 bases). Trimming removed 5 bases at V and 4 bases at J, with 27 bases between. CDR1 and CDR2 from the germline V gene are SGHVS and FNYEAQ. This CDR3 contains 18 residues. The CDR3 loop reads CASSPGTAASGLQYEQYF. DNA of the CDR3: TGTGCCAGCAGCCCGGGGACAGCCGCCTCGGGACTCCAGTACGAGCAGTACTTC.

This clonotype was counted between two and nine times. The genes are TRBV12-3 or TRBV12-4 and TRBJ2-7; D gene ambiguous. The ends were cut back, 6 bases at V and 3 bases at J, with 15 bases in the middle. This CDR3 contains 14 residues. The chain's CDR3 is CASRPLGQSYEQYF. As DNA, the CDR3 is TGTGCCAGCAGACCTTTAGGGCAGAGCTACGAGCAGTACTTC.